A selection of T cell receptor beta chains follows, all from one sample in a study of T-cell memory formation after mild COVID-19. TCRdb re-called the 5' RACE reads through MiXCR, storing one row per CDR3 protein. The sample records 350,000 or so distinct CDR3 sequences, 10% to 15% being singletons. The material sequenced was PBMCs or a T cell subset sorted from them (not recorded which). The receptors originated from a man between 18 and 35 years old who had mild COVID-19 (a few samples of this study predate the infection). Cell type and time point are not known. Both conserved end residues are part of each CDR3. The order of the fields is V gene, CDR3 length, J gene, CDR3 protein.

TRBV19	13	TRBJ1-6	CASSINYNSPLHF
TRBV6-2/TRBV6-3	15	TRBJ1-2	CASSYPAGVAYGYTF
TRBV20-1	13	TRBJ2-3	CSAHWTDTDTQYF
TRBV12-3/TRBV12-4	12	TRBJ2-3	CASSGIPHTQYF
TRBV20-1	13	TRBJ1-1	CSAPTGQSAEAFF
TRBV6-5	13	TRBJ2-7	CASSSRRRSEQYF
TRBV18	14	TRBJ1-1	CASSEGRSNTEAFF
TRBV6-6	12	TRBJ2-1	CASSYFYNEQFF
TRBV7-9	14	TRBJ1-4	CASSLAGGFEKLFF
TRBV2	15	TRBJ2-1	CASSTRGTTYNEQFF
TRBV2	14	TRBJ2-7	CASIREENYYEQYF
TRBV4-1	11	TRBJ2-7	CASSNAYEQYF
TRBV7-9	15	TRBJ1-2	CASSPGQARFYGYTF
TRBV29-1	15	TRBJ2-2	CSVLDSFGIAGELFF
TRBV5-1	18	TRBJ2-3	CASSLAPSAGALTDTQYF
TRBV6-5	14	TRBJ1-2	CASSQPGGRYGYTF
TRBV6-5	14	TRBJ2-2	CASRGDGSTGELFF
TRBV29-1	13	TRBJ1-2	CSVLPRGDYGYTF
TRBV4-3	15	TRBJ2-2	CASSRPGTGTGELFF
TRBV2	13	TRBJ2-1	CATLAPGANEQFF
TRBV7-3	19	TRBJ2-6	CASSGDHGDRVTGANVLTF
TRBV29-1	12	TRBJ2-5	CSVDTNQETQYF
TRBV18	15	TRBJ1-1	CASSPRAKMNTEAFF
TRBV12-3/TRBV12-4	14	TRBJ2-7	CASTPGQGFYQQYF
TRBV7-6	15	TRBJ1-1	CASSLRDRGVTEAFF
TRBV5-1	14	TRBJ2-7	CASSTRQGAYEQYF
TRBV5-1	16	TRBJ2-5	CASSLGTLRYQETQYF
TRBV7-3	13	TRBJ1-3	CASSLTVGNTIYF
TRBV27	18	TRBJ1-5	CASSPTGTQFRSNQPQHF
TRBV20-1	11	TRBJ2-1	CSALGFNEQFF
TRBV7-3	14	TRBJ1-6	CASSLAGEGSPLHF
TRBV6-6	16	TRBJ1-5	CASSYSIRGGNQPQHF
TRBV9	15	TRBJ1-1	CASSEGTGEGPEAFF
TRBV3-1	13	TRBJ2-7	CASGQGQGYEQYF
TRBV12-3/TRBV12-4	14	TRBJ1-2	CASTTSGGNYGYTF